Presented here are 14 T cell receptor beta chains from one specimen sequenced in a study of control samples from healthy donors and cancer patients (dated by TCRdb to 2018 to 2020). Preparation of the library involved the immunoSEQ multiplex PCR assay. TCRdb's version of the immuneACCESS table is confined to in-frame rearrangements and falls short of the full clone set. An unresolved V gene accounts for under half of the shortfall where checked; the remainder is of unknown origin. The sample has about 120,000 clones on record, roughly 87% of them singletons. The ten largest clones represent roughly 2% of the sample. The specimen sequenced was blood. The receptor set was obtained from a man aged 18 to 29 in good health.

The gene calls are TRBV7-2 and TRBJ1-2; 7 nucleotides align to TRBD1. Germline CDR1 is SGHTA and CDR2 is FQGNSA. The CDR3 contains 12 residues. Germline trimming cut 5 bases from V and 6 bases from J; bases unmatched to any gene: 3. CDR3: CASSPGTDGYTF. CDR3 DNA sequence: TGTGCCAGCAGCCCGGGGACAGATGGCTACACCTTC.

The chain uses TRBV2 and TRBJ2-4; 8 bases line up with TRBD1. With V trimmed by 7 bases and J by 2 bases, 7 bases remained unmatched. The CDR3 spans 15 residues. Looked up from germline, CDR1 is SNHLY and CDR2 is FYNNEI. The CDR3 sequence: CASKVTGGTKNIQYF. CDR3 sequence (DNA): TGTGCCAGCAAAGTAACAGGGGGGACCAAAAACATTCAGTACTTC.

This sequence joins TRBV5-1 and TRBJ2-7; 7 nucleotides align to TRBD1. V trimming: 1 base; J trimming: 0 bases; junction bases outside the gene matches: 7. This CDR3 is built from 16 residues. The V gene's germline CDR1 is SGHRS and CDR2 YFSETQ. CDR3 nucleotides: TGCGCCAGCAGCTTGACCCCGACAGGGAGCTCCTACGAGCAGTACTTC. It specifies CASSLTPTGSSYEQYF.

A single count supports this clone. The chain has TRBV18 and TRBJ2-7, with 7 bases matching TRBD2. The J segment lost 4 bases and the V segment lost 8 bases, leaving 11 bases of the junction unmatched. The CDR3 has 14 amino acids. Germline CDR1 is KGHSH and CDR2 is LQKENI. The CDR3 DNA reads TGTGCCAGCGCCGCTAGCGGAGGACTTTACGAGCAGTACTTC. Translating gives CASAASGGLYEQYF.

The rearrangement links TRBV5-5 to TRBJ2-2; no clear D. CDR1 is SGHKS and CDR2 is YYEKEE in the germline V gene (reference sequence). This CDR3 comprises 12 residues. V lost 5 bases and J lost 6, with 8 bases in between. This CDR3 reads CASSWAAGELFF. Written as DNA, the CDR3 is TGTGCCAGCAGTTGGGCGGCCGGGGAGCTGTTTTTT. The variable domain in full, with the rest retrieved from reference TRBV5-5 and TRBJ2-2, is DAGVTQSPTHLIKTRGQQVTLRCSPISGHKSVSWYQQVLGQGPQFIFQYYEKEERGRGNFPDRFSARQFPNYSSELNVNALLLGDSALYLCASSWAAGELFFGEGSRLTVL.

This chain uses TRBV11-2 with TRBJ1-1, with a possible D match to TRBD1 (6 bases). CDR3 length equals 14 residues. Germline V gene sequence: CDR1 SGHAT, CDR2 FQNNGV. V was shortened by 5 bases and J by 5 bases, with 15 bases between the two germline ends. The CDR3 protein is CASSPQGLGTEAFF. As DNA, the CDR3 is TGTGCCAGCAGCCCACAGGGATTGGGGACTGAAGCTTTCTTT.

The chain employs TRBV18 and TRBJ2-5; D possibly corresponds to TRBD1 (6 bases). The length of the CDR3 is 13 residues. Trimming removed 4 bases at V and 2 bases at J, with 8 bases between. Germline values: CDR1 KGHSH, CDR2 LQKENI. The CDR3, as DNA: TGTGCCAGCTCACAGCAGGGGCAAGAGACCCAGTACTTC. Translated: CASSQQGQETQYF.

The chain links TRBV11-3 to TRBJ2-2; D perhaps matches TRBD2 (6 bases). This CDR3 comprises 16 residues. The germline CDR1 and CDR2 sequences are SGHNT and YENEEA. V lost 4 bases and J 0 bases, leaving 12 bases between the germline ends. CDR3: CASSSGTYANTGELFF. CDR3 sequence (DNA): TGTGCCAGCAGCTCCGGGACTTACGCGAACACCGGGGAGCTGTTTTTT.

The CDR3 DNA sequence: TGTGCCAGCAGTTCGGGACAGGGGGGGGGTAGTGAAGCTTTCTTT. Translating gives CASSSGQGGGSEAFF. The chain joins TRBV27 to TRBJ1-1; 11 positions agree with TRBD1. V lost 4 bases and J lost 7; bases outside the gene matches: 8. The CDR3 sequence is 15 residues long. Germline-derived CDR1 and CDR2 are MNHEY and SMNVEV (reference sequence).

The chain carries TRBV28 and TRBJ1-5; 7 bases map to TRBD1. The germline V gene has CDR1 MDHEN and CDR2 SYDVKM. The CDR3 extends over 14 amino acids. J gave up 0 bases and V 5 bases, and 1 base lay outside the gene matches. As DNA, the CDR3 is TGTGCCAGCAGTGACAGGGATAGCAATCAGCCCCAGCATTTT. Its protein product is CASSDRDSNQPQHF.

The table lists this clone with a count of one. V gene TRBV19 combines with J gene TRBJ1-5; D is uncertain. Trimming took off 3 bases at V and 7 bases at J, with 10 bases between the two ends. This CDR3 region has 13 residues. From germline, CDR1 is LNHDA and CDR2 SQIVND (reference sequence). CDR3 sequence reads: CASSMLLGQPQHF. CDR3 nucleotide sequence: TGTGCCAGTAGTATGCTATTGGGGCAGCCCCAGCATTTT.

The chain recombines TRBV20-1 with TRBJ2-1; 9 bases are a match to TRBD2. In germline, CDR1 is DFQATT, CDR2 SNEGSKA (reference sequence). The CDR3 consists of 17 residues. Germline trimming cut 3 bases from V and 10 bases from J; bases unmatched to any gene: 19. CDR3 protein: CSASRPAGGQGRSEQFF. The CDR3 DNA reads TGCAGTGCTAGTCGCCCAGCGGGAGGCCAGGGGAGGTCGGAGCAGTTCTTC.

The chain links TRBV5-1 to TRBJ2-1; tentatively, D is TRBD1 (6 bases). The CDR3 length is 12 residues. The V gene's germline CDR1 is SGHRS and CDR2 YFSETQ. The V gene lost 1 base and the J gene lost 7 bases, with 6 bases spanning the gap. CDR3 loop: CASSLTGNEQFF. The DNA for the CDR3 is TGCGCCAGCAGCTTGACAGGGAATGAGCAGTTCTTC.

This chain links TRBV7-8 with TRBJ2-1; 10 bases line up with TRBD1. V was pared by 6 bases and J by 0 bases, with 2 bases of the junction left unmatched. CDR3 size: 15 residues. CDR1 SGHVS and CDR2 FQNEAQ come from the germline V gene. The chain's CDR3 is CASRRDRGSYNEQFF. The DNA of the CDR3 is TGTGCCAGCAGGAGGGACAGGGGCTCCTACAATGAGCAGTTCTTC.